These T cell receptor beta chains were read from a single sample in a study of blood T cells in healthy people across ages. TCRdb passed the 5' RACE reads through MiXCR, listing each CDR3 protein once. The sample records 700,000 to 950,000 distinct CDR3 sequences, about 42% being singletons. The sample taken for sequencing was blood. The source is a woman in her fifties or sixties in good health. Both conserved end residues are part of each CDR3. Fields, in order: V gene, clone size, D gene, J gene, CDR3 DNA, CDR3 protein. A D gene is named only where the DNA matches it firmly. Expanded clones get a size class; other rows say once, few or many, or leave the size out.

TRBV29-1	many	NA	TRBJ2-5	TGCAGCGTTGGGGTTCGACTACTCCAAGAGACCCAGTACTTC	CSVGVRLLQETQYF
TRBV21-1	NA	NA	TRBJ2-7	TGTGCCAGCAGCAAATGTCAGGGGCGTTTCGAAGAGCAGTACTTC	CASSKCQGRFEEQYF
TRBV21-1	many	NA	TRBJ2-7	TGTGCCAGCAGCAATAGTAATAAGGGGGCTGTCGAGCAGTACTTC	CASSNSNKGAVEQYF
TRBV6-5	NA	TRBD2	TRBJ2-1	TGTGCCAGCAAAACTAGCGGGGGGGCCCATGAGCAGTTCTTC	CASKTSGGAHEQFF
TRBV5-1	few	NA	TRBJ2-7	TGCGCCAGCAGCTTTAACGACGGGACACCCAACTACGAGCAGTACTTC	CASSFNDGTPNYEQYF
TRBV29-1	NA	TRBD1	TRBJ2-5	TGCAGCGTTGGGGACAGGGACCAAGAGACCCAGTACTTC	CSVGDRDQETQYF
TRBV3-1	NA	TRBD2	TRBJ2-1	TGTGCCAGCAGCCAAGTGGCGGGGACTAGCGGATCCTACAATGAGCAGTTCTTC	CASSQVAGTSGSYNEQFF
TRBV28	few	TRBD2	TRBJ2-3	TGTGCCAGCAGTTTGCTAGCGGGAGCCCCGGTAGATACGCAGTATTTT	CASSLLAGAPVDTQYF
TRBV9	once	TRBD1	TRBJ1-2	TGTGCCAGCAGCGTAGCTGGTTCTACAGGGGGTGGCTACACCTTC	CASSVAGSTGGGYTF
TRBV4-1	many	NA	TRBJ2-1	TGCGCCAGCAGCCCCGGCCAGGACATCTACAATGAGCAGTTCTTC	CASSPGQDIYNEQFF
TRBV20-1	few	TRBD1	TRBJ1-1	TGCAGTGCTACAACCGGGACAGATGAGAACACTGAAGCTTTCTTT	CSATTGTDENTEAFF
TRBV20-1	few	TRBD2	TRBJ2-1	TGCAGTGCTAGAGAGCCGGGACTAGCGGGGGGAAAGAATGAGCAGTTCTTC	CSAREPGLAGGKNEQFF
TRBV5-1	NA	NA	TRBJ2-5	TGCACCAGCAGCTTGGCTCCAGGGGAGACCCAGTACTTC	CTSSLAPGETQYF
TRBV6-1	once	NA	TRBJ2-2	TGTGCCGGCAGACCTAGGGCCCCACAAGCGAACACCGGGGAGCTGTTTTTT	CAGRPRAPQANTGELFF
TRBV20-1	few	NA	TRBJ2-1	TGCAGTGCTAGTTTGGGGCAGAACTCCTACAATGAGCAGTTCTTC	CSASLGQNSYNEQFF
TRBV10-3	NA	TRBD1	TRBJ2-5	TGTGCCACAATGGGACAGGGGCTCGATGAGCAGTACTTC	CATMGQGLDEQYF
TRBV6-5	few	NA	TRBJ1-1	TGTGCCAGCACAGGGAGGAACACTGAAGCTTTCTTT	CASTGRNTEAFF
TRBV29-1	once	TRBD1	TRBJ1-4	TGCAGCGTTGGTGGGACAGGAGATAATGAAAAACTGTTTTTT	CSVGGTGDNEKLFF
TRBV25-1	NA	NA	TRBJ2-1	TGTGCCAGCAGTGAATGGCTATCGACCGATGAGCAGTTCTTC	CASSEWLSTDEQFF
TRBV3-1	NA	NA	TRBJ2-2	TGTGCCAGCACCCCGAGTAGCGGAGACACCGTCAACACCGGGGAGCTGTTTTTT	CASTPSSGDTVNTGELFF
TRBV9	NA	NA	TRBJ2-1	TGTGCCAGCAGCGGGGACGGGCGGGGAGGCTCCTACAATGAGCAGTTCTTC	CASSGDGRGGSYNEQFF
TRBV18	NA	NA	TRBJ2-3	TGTGCCAGCTCACCGCGAGAAACCTCGCTTGGGGATACGCAGTATTTT	CASSPRETSLGDTQYF
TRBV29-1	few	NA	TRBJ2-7	TGCAGCGTTGCGGAGGGCTCCTACGAGCAGTACTTC	CSVAEGSYEQYF
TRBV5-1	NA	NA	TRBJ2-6	TGCGCCAGCAGCGCAAAACATAGCTCTGGGGCCAACGTCCTGACTTTC	CASSAKHSSGANVLTF
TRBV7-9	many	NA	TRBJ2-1	TGTGCCAGCAGCTTGTCGTTTCGGGTTGGCCAGTTCTTC	CASSLSFRVGQFF
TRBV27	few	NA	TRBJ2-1	TGTGCCAGCCGCCTGAACCGACAGTCCGGACAGTTCTTC	CASRLNRQSGQFF
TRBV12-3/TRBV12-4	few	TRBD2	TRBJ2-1	TGTGCCAGCAGTTCTCGGACTAGCGGGGGGGATGAGCAGTTCTTC	CASSSRTSGGDEQFF
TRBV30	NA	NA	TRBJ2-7	TGCGCCTGGAGTGCTGGGGTGGACGAGCAGTACTTC	CAWSAGVDEQYF
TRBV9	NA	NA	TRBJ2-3	TGTGCCAGCAGCTTCAGAGGGGCGGGAACCACAGGCACAGATACGCAGTATTTT	CASSFRGAGTTGTDTQYF
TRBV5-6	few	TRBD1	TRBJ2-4	TGTGCCAGCAGCTACGGACAGGTGGTAGAGCAGTACTTC	CASSYGQVVEQYF
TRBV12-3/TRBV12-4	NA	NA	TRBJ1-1	TGTGCCAGCAGTTTTCAGCGTAGGATCACTGAAGCTTTCTTT	CASSFQRRITEAFF
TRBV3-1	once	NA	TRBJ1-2	TGTGCCAGCAGCCAAGATGGGGTGATTGGGTACACCTTC	CASSQDGVIGYTF
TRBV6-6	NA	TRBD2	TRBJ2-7	TGTGCCAGCAGTGGGCGGACTAGCGGGACCTACGAGCAGTACTTC	CASSGRTSGTYEQYF
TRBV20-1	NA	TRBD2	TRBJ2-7	TGCAGTGCTAGAGAGGGGGGGGTTCGCGAGCAGTACTTC	CSAREGGVREQYF
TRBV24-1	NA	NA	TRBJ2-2	TGTGCCACCAGCACAGGGCCCACCGGGGAGCTGTTTTTT	CATSTGPTGELFF
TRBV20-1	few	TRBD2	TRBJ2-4	TGCAGTGCTGCAAGCGGGGGCCCTTTGGAGCAGTACTTC	CSAASGGPLEQYF
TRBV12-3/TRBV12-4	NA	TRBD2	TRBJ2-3	TGTGCCAGCAGTTTAGAGCCGGGACTAGCGGGAGGTAGGAGCACAGATACGCAGTATTTT	CASSLEPGLAGGRSTDTQYF
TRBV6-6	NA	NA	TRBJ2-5	TGTGCCAGCAGGCCGGACTGGCAAGAGACCCAGTACTTC	CASRPDWQETQYF
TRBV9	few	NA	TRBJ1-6	TGTGCCAGCAGCGTAGAGGGGGGAAATTCACCCCTCCACTTT	CASSVEGGNSPLHF
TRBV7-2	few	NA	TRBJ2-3	TGTGCCAGCAGCGCAGTAGGGGGTGATACGCAGTATTTT	CASSAVGGDTQYF
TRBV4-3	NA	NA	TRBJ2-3	TGCGCCAGCAGCCAAGACTTGGTTACCAGAGCAGGGAGACCTACCCGGGAAGATACGCAGTATTTT	CASSQDLVTRAGRPTREDTQYF
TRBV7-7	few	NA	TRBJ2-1	TGTGCTAGCAGCCCAGCGCGATATCTAAGGGATGAGCAGTTCTTC	CASSPARYLRDEQFF
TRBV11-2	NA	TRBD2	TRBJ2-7	TGTGCCAGCAGCCAAGAGTTGACTAGCAGCACCTACGAGCAGTACTTC	CASSQELTSSTYEQYF
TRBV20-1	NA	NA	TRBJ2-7	TGCAGTGCTGGGCTTGCGCTAGCCCGCTACGAGCAGTACTTC	CSAGLALARYEQYF
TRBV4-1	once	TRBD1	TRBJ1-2	TGCGCCAGCAGCCAGGGGGACAGGGCGGAAGGCTACACCTTC	CASSQGDRAEGYTF
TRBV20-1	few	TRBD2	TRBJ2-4	TGCAGTGCCCTAGCGGGGGGATCGCTAGCCAAAAACATTCAGTACTTC	CSALAGGSLAKNIQYF